This TCR beta chain originates from a study of T-cell memory formation after mild COVID-19. General study results and limits: Later expanders leaned CD4+, whereas clones that contracted between day 15 and 85 were balanced CD4/CD8.

This clonotype has a count of ten or more. The antigen is unknown. Germline CDR1 SEHNR, CDR2 FQNEAQ (reference sequence). This CDR3 has 13 residues. Trimming removed 6 bases at V and 4 bases at J, with 13 bases between. After 5'RACE with constant-segment primers, TCR alpha and TCR beta cDNA libraries carrying sample barcodes and UMIs were obtained. TCRdb re-called the 5' RACE reads with MiXCR, one entry per CDR3 protein. In the table there are roughly 600,000 distinct CDR3 sequences, roughly 18% of which are singletons. This sequence joins TRBV7-9 and TRBJ2-7, with D possibly being TRBD1 or TRBD2 (7 bases each). Specimen: PBMCs or a T cell subset sorted from them (not recorded which). The sequence was obtained from an adult woman who had mild COVID-19 (a few samples of this study predate the infection). Cell type and time point are not known. CDR3 in DNA: TGTGCCAGCAGTCCAGGGGGGGTTTACGAGCAGTACTTC. Protein product: CASSPGGVYEQYF.